What follows are 10 T cell receptor beta chains derived from one specimen sequenced in a study of technical replicates of blood from a handful of donors. Libraries were prepared by immunoSEQ multiplex PCR; TCRdb keeps only in-frame clonotypes and omits some of them. Of 60,000 to 65,000 clones listed, 80% to 90% were seen once; the top ten hold around 4.9%. Sequenced input: PBMCs. Receptor source: a human donor in good health. Some clones in this sample may be carry-over from other donors' samples.

The rearrangement links TRBV5-6 to TRBJ1-4, with a weak D call TRBD1 (6 bases). Germline CDR1 reads SGHDT; CDR2 reads YYEEEE. V was cut by 3 bases and J by 8 bases, with 14 bases left in between. This CDR3 region has 14 residues. Here the CDR3 reads CASSSTGYDEKLFF. The DNA of the CDR3 is TGTGCCAGCAGCTCTACAGGGTATGACGAAAAACTGTTTTTT.

This clone was seen only once. The rearrangement links TRBV18 to TRBJ2-5, with 7 nucleotides matching TRBD1. Trimming at V came to 6 bases and at J to 2 bases, leaving 6 bases not matched to a gene. CDR1 is KGHSH, CDR2 LQKENI, per germline. The CDR3 length is 14 residues. The CDR3 reads CASSPNRGQETQYF. CDR3 nucleotide sequence: TGTGCCAGCTCGCCTAACAGGGGACAAGAGACCCAGTACTTC.

The chain joins TRBV6-5 to TRBJ2-5; 7 nucleotides align to TRBD1. J was trimmed by 1 base and V by 4 bases; bases with no gene match: 6. Germline V gene data show CDR1 as MNHEY and CDR2 as SVGAGI. The CDR3 consists of 15 residues. The CDR3 spells CASSFNRGFQETQYF. The CDR3 nucleotides read TGTGCCAGCAGTTTTAACAGGGGATTCCAAGAGACCCAGTACTTC.

V usage is TRBV6-4 and J usage is TRBJ2-5, with D possibly TRBD1 on 5 matching bases. Germline V gene data show CDR1 as MRHNA and CDR2 as SNTAGT. V lost 1 base, J lost 4 bases, and 22 bases lay in between. The CDR3 totals 18 residues. The CDR3 DNA reads as TGTGCCAGCAGTGACTATACCTTGACAGCGCACAAGGGAGAGACCCAGTACTTC. This gives the protein CASSDYTLTAHKGETQYF.

The chain joins TRBV5-6 to TRBJ1-2, with 8 positions matching TRBD1. Germline-derived CDR1 and CDR2 are SGHDT and YYEEEE. Unmatched junction bases numbered 13, after V lost 8 bases and J lost 4 bases. This CDR3 contains 15 residues. The CDR3 spells CASYGTGEWIYGYTF. As DNA, the CDR3 is TGTGCCAGTTACGGGACAGGAGAGTGGATCTATGGCTACACCTTC. The variable domain in full, completed from reference TRBV5-6 and TRBJ1-2, reads DAGVTQSPTHLIKTRGQQVTLRCSPKSGHDTVSWYQQALGQGPQFIFQYYEEEERQRGNFPDRFSGHQFPNYSSELNVNALLLGDSALYLCASYGTGEWIYGYTFGSGTRLTVV.

The CDR3 region is CASSSFRWGDQPQHF. In DNA, the CDR3 is TGTGCCAGCAGTTCCTTCCGTTGGGGGGATCAGCCCCAGCATTTT. The chain carries TRBV6-6 and TRBJ1-5, with D maybe TRBD1 (5 bases). CDR3 length: 15 amino acids. Trimming removed 4 bases from V and 5 bases from J, with 15 bases in between. Germline CDR1 MNHNY, CDR2 SVGAGI (reference sequence).

The chain joins TRBV6-5 to TRBJ2-3, with D possibly TRBD2 on 6 matching bases. V was cut by 2 bases and J by 3 bases, with 9 bases left in between. The CDR3 extends over 14 amino acids. CDR1 is MNHEY and CDR2 is SVGAGI in the germline V gene. This CDR3 reads CASSYDAGTDTQYF. The CDR3 DNA reads TGTGCCAGCAGTTACGATGCGGGAACAGATACGCAGTATTTT.

The J gene is TRBJ2-1, the V gene TRBV7-8; D not certain. This CDR3 comprises 15 residues. The V end lost 1 base, the J end lost 0 bases, and 7 bases lay between the germline ends. Germline-derived CDR1 and CDR2 are SGHVS and FQNEAQ. DNA for the CDR3: TGTGCCAGCAGCTTAGTCTGGAGCTCCTACAATGAGCAGTTCTTC. Protein product: CASSLVWSSYNEQFF.

The chain carries TRBV19 and TRBJ1-5; TRBD1 aligns across 7 bases. The V and J ends lost 10 bases and 6 bases, in that order; junction bases with no gene match: 9. CDR3 size: 13 residues. The V gene's germline CDR1 is LNHDA and CDR2 SQIVND (reference sequence). CDR3 region: CATRQGLGQPQHF. As DNA, the CDR3 is TGTGCCACCCGACAGGGACTAGGTCAGCCCCAGCATTTT.

This chain uses TRBV4-3 with TRBJ1-2, with 8 bases fitting TRBD1. This CDR3 is built from 16 residues. V was clipped by 0 bases and J by 3 bases; unmatched bases: 6. Per germline, CDR1 LGHNA and CDR2 YSLEER. The CDR3 DNA reads as TGCGCCAGCAGCCAAGATGCAGGGGGCGACGACTATGGCTACACCTTC. This gives the protein CASSQDAGGDDYGYTF.